These 16 T cell receptor beta chains were all obtained from the same sample, sequenced in a study of cytomegalovirus exposure and HLA in healthy donors (TCRdb year 2017). The library was generated by the immunoSEQ multiplex PCR assay. The multiplex PCR relied on a mix of 60 forward primers for TCR Vbeta segments and 13 reverse primers for TCR Jbeta segments. Not all clones reach the TCRdb copy of this immuneACCESS table, which keeps in-frame sequences only. Checked studies attribute under half of the gap to unresolved V genes and leave the rest unexplained. This sample's table has entries for fewer than 100,000 clones. The top ten clones comprise 0.58% of the sample. Sequenced: PBMCs. The receptors were gathered from a man aged 50-60 years in good health and CMV-seronegative.

The J gene is TRBJ1-2, the V gene TRBV7-9, with 7 nucleotides matching TRBD1. V shed 0 bases and J 0 bases; nucleotides not matched to a gene: 13. The V gene's germline CDR1 is SEHNR and CDR2 FQNEAQ (reference sequence). The CDR3 consists of 19 residues. CDR3 bases: TGTGCCAGCAGCTTAGCGCGGATCACAGGGGCGGCTACTAACTATGGCTACACCTTC. Translated, it gives CASSLARITGAATNYGYTF.

This chain uses TRBV9 with TRBJ2-7, with a tentative D call TRBD1 (7 bases). V gave up 4 bases and J gave up 5 bases, with 16 bases separating them. The CDR3 is 14 amino acids. Per the germline V gene, CDR1 is SGDLS and CDR2 is YYNGEE. The CDR3 region has the DNA TGTGCCAGCAGCATAAGACAGGGCGGGGACGAGCAGTACTTC. Its translation is CASSIRQGGDEQYF.

The chain has TRBV2 and TRBJ2-7, with TRBD2 matching over 10 bases. Germline V lookup: CDR1 SNHLY, CDR2 FYNNEI. The V and J ends lost 7 bases and 4 bases, in that order; junction bases with no gene match: 10. The CDR3 consists of 15 residues. CDR3 amino acids: CASINGLAEFYEQYF. The CDR3 DNA follows: TGTGCCAGCATTAACGGACTAGCGGAATTTTACGAGCAGTACTTC.

V gene TRBV27 combines with J gene TRBJ2-3, with TRBD2 matching 10 bases. The CDR3 is 17 amino acids. The V gene's germline CDR1 is MNHEY and CDR2 SMNVEV (reference sequence). Trimming took 0 bases from V and 1 from J; bases not matched to a gene: 4. CDR3 coding DNA: TGTGCCAGCAGTTTATCCCAGCGGGGGGGCCGCACAGATACGCAGTATTTT. This codes for CASSLSQRGGRTDTQYF.

V usage is TRBV28 and J usage is TRBJ2-5, with TRBD2 identical over 7 bases. Germline V CDR1 and CDR2: MDHEN, SYDVKM. CDR3 length: 14 amino acids. V gave up 3 bases and J gave up 3 bases; unmatched junction bases: 4. DNA for the CDR3: TGTGCCAGCAGTTTTGGGGGGGGGAAAGAGACCCAGTACTTC. Its translation is CASSFGGGKETQYF.

The V gene is TRBV5-6, the J gene TRBJ2-2; tentative D call: TRBD2 (6 bases). This CDR3 comprises 15 residues. Looked up from germline, CDR1 is SGHDT and CDR2 is YYEEEE. Trimming removed 0 bases from V and 7 bases from J, with 13 bases in between. In nucleotides, the CDR3 is TGTGCCAGCAGCTTGGTGGAGGGGTACGGCGGGGAGCTGTTTTTT. Translated: CASSLVEGYGGELFF.

This chain joins TRBV16 and TRBJ2-7, with a weak D call TRBD1 (5 bases). Germline loops: CDR1 KGHSY, CDR2 FQNENV. The CDR3 has 15 residues. V gave up 1 base and J gave up 4 bases, with 14 bases separating them. The CDR3 region is CASSQWEGAIYEQYF. CDR3 bases: TGTGCCAGCAGCCAATGGGAAGGGGCTATATACGAGCAGTACTTC.

The V gene is TRBV7-9, the J gene TRBJ1-2; TRBD1 might be the D (6 bases). The CDR3 covers 13 residues. Trimming pared 0 bases from V and 5 bases from J, leaving 7 bases between. Germline CDR1 is SEHNR and CDR2 is FQNEAQ (reference sequence). The CDR3 region is CASSLAQGYGYTF. In DNA, the CDR3 is TGTGCCAGCAGCTTAGCACAGGGTTATGGCTACACCTTC.

The rearrangement links TRBV5-1 to TRBJ1-6, with D maybe TRBD1 (6 bases). This CDR3 comprises 15 residues. Trimming cost V 6 bases and J 3 bases, with 13 bases left between them. CDR1 is SGHRS, CDR2 YFSETQ, per germline. In DNA, the CDR3 is TGCGCCAGCAAACAGGGACCCTACTATAATTCACCCCTCCACTTT. Its protein product is CASKQGPYYNSPLHF.

The chain employs TRBV18 and TRBJ1-5, with D hard to call. The CDR3 is made up of 15 amino acids. Between the trimmed V and J ends, which lost 0 bases and 6 bases, there was a span of 12 bases. CDR1 and CDR2 from the germline V gene are KGHSH and LQKENI. The CDR3 nucleotides read TGTGCCAGCTCACCACCCGGAGGGTCGGGTCAGCCCCAGCATTTT. Amino acid sequence: CASSPPGGSGQPQHF.

The J gene is TRBJ1-2, the V gene TRBV18, with unresolved D. CDR3 length: 13 residues. Per the germline V gene, CDR1 is KGHSH and CDR2 is LQKENI. Trimming took off 2 bases at V and 2 bases at J, with 6 bases between the two ends. CDR3 coding DNA: TGTGCCAGCTCACCAGAACAGAACTATGGCTACACCTTC. It yields the protein CASSPEQNYGYTF.

The chain uses TRBV2 and TRBJ1-2, with D possibly being TRBD1 (5 bases). With 6 bases removed from V and 4 bases from J, the gap between germline ends came to 12 bases. The length of the CDR3 is 13 residues. Germline CDR1 SNHLY, CDR2 FYNNEI. Here the CDR3 DNA reads TGTGCCAGCAGGCGGGACGGACTCTATGGCTACACCTTC. This sequence encodes CASRRDGLYGYTF. Full variable domain (rest looked up from reference TRBV2 and TRBJ1-2): EPEVTQTPSHQVTQMGQEVILRCVPISNHLYFYWYRQILGQKVEFLVSFYNNEISEKSEIFDDQFSVERPDGSNFTLKIRSTKLEDSAMYFCASRRDGLYGYTFGSGTRLTVV.

V is TRBV4-2 and J is TRBJ2-2; TRBD2 is a possible D gene (6 bases). Germline loops: CDR1 LGHNA, CDR2 YNFKEQ. The length of the CDR3 is 13 residues. V lost 0 bases and J lost 8, with 7 bases in between. This chain's CDR3 is CASSQELAGELFF. The CDR3 DNA is TGTGCCAGCAGCCAAGAGCTAGCGGGGGAGCTGTTTTTT.

This clone registers medium-sized by frequency. V usage is TRBV5-6 and J usage is TRBJ1-1; D is unclear. The germline CDR1 and CDR2 sequences are SGHDT and YYEEEE. V lost 5 bases to trimming and J lost 7 bases, with 15 bases between them. This CDR3 contains 13 residues. The CDR3 nucleotides are TGTGCCAGCAGTTATGACGCGGAGGTTGAAGCTTTCTTT. Its protein is CASSYDAEVEAFF.

The genes are TRBV5-4 and TRBJ2-3, with 8 bases lining up with TRBD2. This CDR3 has 16 amino acids. The ends lost 0 bases at V and 3 bases at J; junction bases unmatched: 6. The germline CDR1 and CDR2 sequences are SGHNT and YYREEE (reference sequence). CDR3 sequence reads: CASSLGVGGATDTQYF. The CDR3 DNA reads as TGTGCCAGCAGCTTGGGTGTCGGGGGGGCGACAGATACGCAGTATTTT. The entire variable domain, with the rest obtained from reference TRBV5-4 and TRBJ2-3, is as follows: ETGVTQSPTHLIKTRGQQVTLRCSSQSGHNTVSWYQQALGQGPQFIFQYYREEENGRGNFPPRFSGLQFPNYSSELNVNALELDDSALYLCASSLGVGGATDTQYFGPGTRLTVL.

The rearrangement links TRBV5-1 to TRBJ2-6, with TRBD1 matching 7 bases. The germline V gene has CDR1 SGHRS and CDR2 YFSETQ. CDR3 size: 16 residues. J was trimmed by 2 bases and V by 4 bases; bases with no gene match: 6. The CDR3 is CASSTGQLPGANVLTF. In DNA form, the CDR3 reads TGCGCCAGCAGCACGGGACAGCTTCCTGGGGCCAACGTCCTGACTTTC. Filled out from reference TRBV5-1 and TRBJ2-6, the complete variable domain reads KAGVTQTPRYLIKTRGQQVTLSCSPISGHRSVSWYQQTPGQGLQFLFEYFSETQRNKGNFPGRFSGRQFSNSRSEMNVSTLELGDSALYLCASSTGQLPGANVLTFGAGSRLTVL.